This T cell receptor (beta chain) was recovered during a study of T cell responses to AZD1222 COVID-19 vaccine. Using immunoSEQ multiplex PCR, the repertoire was profiled, and TCRdb retains in-frame clones only, with some absent. The table records 70,000 to 90,000 clones, roughly 83% of them present only once. The trim removed 4 bases at V and 5 bases at J, leaving 7 bases unmatched. The V gene's germline CDR1 is LGHDT and CDR2 YNNKEL (reference sequence). This CDR3 contains 16 residues. The chain has TRBV3-1 (or the pseudogene TRBV3-2) and TRBJ2-5; 13 bases fit TRBD2. The sequences come from peripheral blood, collected on day 0 of AZD1222 vaccination. This TCR came from an adult in good health. CDR3 coding DNA: TGTGCCAGCAGCCCGGATACTAGCGGGAGGGGGGAGACCCAGTACTTC. It codes for CASSPDTSGRGETQYF.